These 5 T cell receptor beta chains originate from one sample sequenced in a study of cytomegalovirus exposure and HLA in healthy donors. 13 Jbeta primers and 60 Vbeta primers were used for the PCR. The assay was immunoSEQ multiplex PCR, and TCRdb's table has in-frame clones only and misses some. The data show more than 95,000 clones, over 70% seen once. Sequencing input: PBMCs. All receptors derive from a woman aged 45-65 years in good health and CMV-seronegative.

The chain employs TRBV4-2 and TRBJ1-3, with D possibly matching TRBD1 (5 bases). The CDR3 length is 12 residues. Germline V gene sequence: CDR1 LGHNA, CDR2 YNFKEQ. Deletions cut 8 bases from V and 7 bases from J, with 12 bases between. The CDR3 reads CASGGNLNTIYF. The CDR3 DNA reads as TGTGCCAGCGGGGGGAATCTCAACACCATATATTTT.

The rearrangement links TRBV6-1 to TRBJ2-2; 10 bases map to TRBD2. The junction had 4 bases not matched to a gene; V was cut back by 3 bases and J by 9 bases. CDR3 size: 14 residues. The germline CDR1 and CDR2 sequences are MNHNS and SASEGT. The CDR3 loop is CASSDLAGVRELFF. DNA for the CDR3: TGTGCCAGCAGTGACCTAGCGGGAGTACGGGAGCTGTTTTTT.

The V gene is TRBV7-8, the J gene TRBJ1-5, with D maybe TRBD1 (6 bases). Looked up from germline, CDR1 is SGHVS and CDR2 is FQNEAQ. V lost 7 bases to trimming and J lost 3 bases, with 13 bases between them. The CDR3 runs 14 residues. The CDR3 is CASTRDRSNQPQHF. CDR3 nucleotide sequence: TGTGCCAGCACCCGCGACAGGTCCAATCAGCCCCAGCATTTT.

The V call is TRBV11-2, the J call TRBJ1-5; D ambiguous. Between the trimmed V and J ends, which lost 0 bases and 6 bases, there was a span of 6 bases. CDR3 length equals 13 residues. The germline V gene has CDR1 SGHAT and CDR2 FQNNGV. DNA for the CDR3: TGTGCCAGCAGCTTAGATCCCGTTCAGCCCCAGCATTTT. It translates to CASSLDPVQPQHF.

The CDR3 protein is CASSLNYYEQYF. The CDR3 DNA sequence: TGTGCCAGCAGCTTAAACTACTACGAGCAGTACTTC. The chain uses TRBV7-9 and TRBJ2-7; D is unresolved. This CDR3 comprises 12 residues. Germline CDR1 reads SEHNR; CDR2 reads FQNEAQ (reference sequence). The V end lost 2 bases, the J end lost 3 bases, and 5 bases lay between the germline ends.